The rows below give T cell receptor beta chains drawn from one sample of a study of T-cell reconstitution after alpha-beta-depleted transplantation in children. TCRdb reprocessed the PCR reads via MiXCR and lists one record per CDR3 protein. The table has around 800,000 distinct CDR3 sequences, roughly 15% seen once; the top ten hold around 5.3%. The material was PBMCs, mostly from graft donor cells, obtained 360 days after TCRalphabeta/CD19-depleted stem cell transplant. Every receptor here comes from a male patient under 18 who had a stem cell transplant for acute lymphoblastic leukemia, so the T cells may come from the graft donor. The CDR3 runs from the conserved cysteine through the conserved F or W. Fields, in order: CDR3 protein, CDR3 DNA, CDR3 length, J gene, D gene, clone size, V gene. The D gene is left open where the match is weak. Expanded clones are given a class, and other clones once, few, many or no size at all.

CDR3 protein: CASSWGSQETQYF; CDR3 DNA: TGCGCCAGCAGCTGGGGCAGCCAAGAGACCCAGTACTTC; CDR3 length: 13; J gene: TRBJ2-5; D gene: NA; clone size: many; V gene: TRBV5-1
CDR3 protein: CASSPTGYPLYEQYF; CDR3 DNA: TGTGCCAGCTCACCTACAGGATACCCGCTCTACGAGCAGTACTTC; CDR3 length: 15; J gene: TRBJ2-7; D gene: NA; clone size: few; V gene: TRBV18
CDR3 protein: CASRNPLPPGTQYF; CDR3 DNA: TGTGCCAGCAGAAACCCCCTACCCCCAGGAACCCAGTACTTC; CDR3 length: 14; J gene: TRBJ2-5; D gene: NA; clone size: NA; V gene: TRBV7-9
CDR3 protein: CASSAGLAVISYNEQFF; CDR3 DNA: TGTGCCAGCAGCGCGGGACTAGCGGTTATTTCCTACAATGAGCAGTTCTTC; CDR3 length: 17; J gene: TRBJ2-1; D gene: TRBD2; clone size: NA; V gene: TRBV9
CDR3 protein: CASSFLSNTEAFF; CDR3 DNA: TGTGCCAGCAGCTTTCTCTCTAACACTGAAGCTTTCTTT; CDR3 length: 13; J gene: TRBJ1-1; D gene: NA; clone size: NA; V gene: TRBV7-3
CDR3 protein: CASSVQGYTEAFF; CDR3 DNA: TGTGCCAGCAGCGTTCAGGGGTACACTGAAGCTTTCTTT; CDR3 length: 13; J gene: TRBJ1-1; D gene: NA; clone size: NA; V gene: TRBV7-9
CDR3 protein: CASSFTGSWQHF; CDR3 DNA: TGTGCCAGCAGCTTTACAGGGTCATGGCAGCATTTT; CDR3 length: 12; J gene: TRBJ1-5; D gene: NA; clone size: NA; V gene: TRBV7-9
CDR3 protein: CASSQEPGRAYNEQFF; CDR3 DNA: TGCGCCAGCAGCCAAGAGCCCGGGAGAGCTTACAATGAGCAGTTCTTC; CDR3 length: 16; J gene: TRBJ2-1; D gene: NA; clone size: many; V gene: TRBV4-1
CDR3 protein: CASSRRTLRSFTGELFF; CDR3 DNA: TGTGCCAGCAGCCGCCGGACACTAAGGTCCTTCACCGGGGAGCTGTTTTTT; CDR3 length: 17; J gene: TRBJ2-2; D gene: NA; clone size: few; V gene: TRBV3-1
CDR3 protein: CASSLALAGAEQFF; CDR3 DNA: TGCGCCAGCAGCTTAGCGCTAGCGGGGGCAGAGCAGTTCTTC; CDR3 length: 14; J gene: TRBJ2-1; D gene: TRBD2; clone size: many; V gene: TRBV5-1
CDR3 protein: CASSHLRDYSYEQYF; CDR3 DNA: TGCGCCAGCAGCCACCTCCGGGACTACTCCTACGAGCAGTACTTC; CDR3 length: 15; J gene: TRBJ2-7; D gene: TRBD2; clone size: NA; V gene: TRBV4-1
CDR3 protein: CASSLGTSGRATNTGELFF; CDR3 DNA: TGTGCCAGCAGTTTAGGGACTAGCGGGAGGGCCACTAACACCGGGGAGCTGTTTTTT; CDR3 length: 19; J gene: TRBJ2-2; D gene: TRBD2; clone size: few; V gene: TRBV12-3/TRBV12-4
CDR3 protein: CASSQDRPGGAKNIQYF; CDR3 DNA: TGTGCCAGCAGCCAAGACCGACCGGGGGGGGCCAAAAACATTCAGTACTTC; CDR3 length: 17; J gene: TRBJ2-4; D gene: TRBD2; clone size: few; V gene: TRBV4-2
CDR3 protein: CSARRLAGVGDTQYF; CDR3 DNA: TGCAGTGCTAGAAGGCTAGCGGGAGTCGGAGATACGCAGTATTTT; CDR3 length: 15; J gene: TRBJ2-3; D gene: TRBD2; clone size: many; V gene: TRBV20-1
CDR3 protein: CASRSKDRPRGTDTQYF; CDR3 DNA: TGTGCCAGCAGATCCAAGGACAGGCCAAGGGGCACAGATACGCAGTATTTT; CDR3 length: 17; J gene: TRBJ2-3; D gene: TRBD1; clone size: NA; V gene: TRBV6-1
CDR3 protein: CASSLIGSGANVLTF; CDR3 DNA: TGTGCCAGCAGCTTAATAGGCTCTGGGGCCAACGTCCTGACTTTC; CDR3 length: 15; J gene: TRBJ2-6; D gene: NA; clone size: few; V gene: TRBV7-9
CDR3 protein: CASRHTGSGETQYF; CDR3 DNA: TGTGCCAGCAGGCACACAGGGTCGGGGGAGACCCAGTACTTC; CDR3 length: 14; J gene: TRBJ2-5; D gene: NA; clone size: NA; V gene: TRBV7-9
CDR3 protein: CASRGTSGGYEQYF; CDR3 DNA: TGTGCCAGCAGGGGGACTAGCGGAGGGTACGAGCAGTACTTC; CDR3 length: 14; J gene: TRBJ2-7; D gene: TRBD2; clone size: NA; V gene: TRBV6-1
CDR3 protein: CSVSPAAYEQYF; CDR3 DNA: TGCAGCGTGAGCCCCGCGGCCTACGAGCAGTACTTC; CDR3 length: 12; J gene: TRBJ2-7; D gene: NA; clone size: NA; V gene: TRBV29-1
CDR3 protein: CASIPTAGGTGELFF; CDR3 DNA: TGCGCCAGCATCCCTACGGCGGGAGGAACCGGGGAGCTGTTTTTT; CDR3 length: 15; J gene: TRBJ2-2; D gene: TRBD2; clone size: NA; V gene: TRBV5-1
CDR3 protein: CAISEFSGMLSEQFF; CDR3 DNA: TGTGCCATCAGTGAGTTTAGCGGGATGCTGTCTGAGCAGTTCTTC; CDR3 length: 15; J gene: TRBJ2-1; D gene: TRBD2; clone size: NA; V gene: TRBV10-3
CDR3 protein: CASSPLRTGRRDYGYTF; CDR3 DNA: TGTGCCAGCAGTCCCCTCCGGACAGGACGACGAGACTATGGCTACACCTTC; CDR3 length: 17; J gene: TRBJ1-2; D gene: TRBD1; clone size: NA; V gene: TRBV27
CDR3 protein: CASSPVGLQPQHF; CDR3 DNA: TGTGCCAGCAGTCCGGTGGGGCTCCAGCCCCAGCATTTT; CDR3 length: 13; J gene: TRBJ1-5; D gene: NA; clone size: NA; V gene: TRBV5-5
CDR3 protein: CASSSRGRTGGNTEAFF; CDR3 DNA: TGTGCCAGCAGCTCAAGGGGTAGGACAGGGGGCAACACTGAAGCTTTCTTT; CDR3 length: 17; J gene: TRBJ1-1; D gene: TRBD1; clone size: NA; V gene: TRBV11-2
CDR3 protein: CASSQDGVAEYEQYF; CDR3 DNA: TGTGCCAGCAGCCAAGATGGAGTAGCGGAGTACGAGCAGTACTTC; CDR3 length: 15; J gene: TRBJ2-7; D gene: NA; clone size: NA; V gene: TRBV3-1
CDR3 protein: CASSYSKVRGAFNEQFF; CDR3 DNA: TGTGCCAGCAGTTACTCGAAAGTTAGAGGCGCATTCAATGAGCAGTTCTTC; CDR3 length: 17; J gene: TRBJ2-1; D gene: NA; clone size: many; V gene: TRBV6-5
CDR3 protein: CASSFSRWASGIDDTQYF; CDR3 DNA: TGTGCCAGCAGTTTTTCCAGATGGGCTAGCGGGATTGATGATACGCAGTATTTT; CDR3 length: 18; J gene: TRBJ2-3; D gene: TRBD2; clone size: few; V gene: TRBV27
CDR3 protein: CASSLVRENTQYF; CDR3 DNA: TGTGCCAGCAGCTTAGTACGGGAAAATACGCAGTATTTT; CDR3 length: 13; J gene: TRBJ2-3; D gene: NA; clone size: NA; V gene: TRBV11-1
CDR3 protein: CASSETGAGSSYEQYF; CDR3 DNA: TGTGCCAGCAGTGAAACGGGGGCAGGCAGCTCCTACGAGCAGTACTTC; CDR3 length: 16; J gene: TRBJ2-7; D gene: NA; clone size: few; V gene: TRBV2
CDR3 protein: CASSYGPPRETQYF; CDR3 DNA: TGTGCCAGCAGTTACGGTCCTCCGCGGGAGACGCAGTATTTT; CDR3 length: 14; J gene: TRBJ2-3; D gene: TRBD2; clone size: NA; V gene: TRBV6-5
CDR3 protein: CASSQGVTPTYEQYF; CDR3 DNA: TGTGCCAGCAGCCAAGGCGTGACACCCACCTACGAGCAGTACTTC; CDR3 length: 15; J gene: TRBJ2-7; D gene: NA; clone size: few; V gene: TRBV4-2
CDR3 protein: CASSPAGNGGETQYF; CDR3 DNA: TGTGCCAGCTCCCCTGCCGGGAATGGAGGAGAGACCCAGTACTTC; CDR3 length: 15; J gene: TRBJ2-5; D gene: NA; clone size: NA; V gene: TRBV18
CDR3 protein: CATIAGPLYEQYF; CDR3 DNA: TGTGCCACCATAGCGGGACCCCTCTACGAGCAGTACTTC; CDR3 length: 13; J gene: TRBJ2-7; D gene: TRBD2; clone size: NA; V gene: TRBV28
CDR3 protein: CASSGQTTGELFF; CDR3 DNA: TGTGCCAGCAGTGGTCAGACCACCGGGGAGCTGTTTTTT; CDR3 length: 13; J gene: TRBJ2-2; D gene: NA; clone size: NA; V gene: TRBV25-1
CDR3 protein: CASSLRGGASDTQYF; CDR3 DNA: TGTGCCAGCAGCTTAAGAGGGGGCGCATCAGATACGCAGTATTTT; CDR3 length: 15; J gene: TRBJ2-3; D gene: TRBD1; clone size: few; V gene: TRBV7-3
CDR3 protein: CASSPGGTLYNEQFF; CDR3 DNA: TGCGCCAGCAGCCCGGGAGGGACTCTCTACAATGAGCAGTTCTTC; CDR3 length: 15; J gene: TRBJ2-1; D gene: TRBD2; clone size: many; V gene: TRBV5-1
CDR3 protein: CASSWFEAETQYF; CDR3 DNA: TGTGCCAGCAGCTGGTTCGAGGCGGAGACCCAGTACTTC; CDR3 length: 13; J gene: TRBJ2-5; D gene: NA; clone size: many; V gene: TRBV25-1